Shown below are 14 T cell receptor beta chains from a single sample sequenced in a study of blood T cell repertoires in COVID-19. Assay used: immunoSEQ multiplex PCR; TCRdb lists only in-frame clones, some missing. The sample consists of 95,000 to 120,000 clones, roughly 81% of them appearing once. The specimen was peripheral blood. The receptors stem from a man aged 35 to 55 with acute or convalescent COVID-19.

V gene TRBV2 combines with J gene TRBJ2-7; 11 nucleotides align to TRBD2. The ends lost 6 bases at V and 7 bases at J; junction bases unmatched: 8. From germline, CDR1 is SNHLY and CDR2 FYNNEI. The CDR3 length is 14 residues. In DNA, the CDR3 is TGTGCCAGCAGACCCCCGGGACTAGCGGAGGAGCAGTACTTC. Translating gives CASRPPGLAEEQYF.

This sequence joins TRBV11-2 and TRBJ2-1, with TRBD2 matching 11 bases. J was trimmed by 4 bases and V by 4 bases; bases with no gene match: 6. The CDR3 covers 16 residues. The germline V gene has CDR1 SGHAT and CDR2 FQNNGV. The CDR3 protein is CASSSTTSGEYNEQFF. Here the CDR3 DNA reads TGTGCCAGCAGCTCAACGACTAGCGGGGAATACAATGAGCAGTTCTTC.

The V and J genes are TRBV18 and TRBJ2-5, with TRBD2 matching over 9 bases. This CDR3 has 15 residues. Looked up from germline, CDR1 is KGHSH and CDR2 is LQKENI. The J segment lost 3 bases and the V segment lost 4 bases, leaving 6 bases of the junction unmatched. The CDR3: CASSLLAGAKETQYF. For the CDR3, the DNA is TGTGCCAGCTCACTCTTAGCGGGGGCCAAAGAGACCCAGTACTTC.

The rearrangement links TRBV2 to TRBJ2-2; TRBD1 might be the D (6 bases). The CDR3 sequence is 22 residues long. Germline V gene sequence: CDR1 SNHLY, CDR2 FYNNEI. The V end was cut by 3 bases, the J end by 8 bases, with 37 bases between. This CDR3 is CASSDSLPPPLSGQLKSGELFF. CDR3 in DNA: TGTGCCAGCAGTGATAGTCTCCCCCCCCCTCTCTCCGGACAGCTTAAATCTGGGGAGCTGTTTTTT. The entire variable domain, with the rest obtained from reference TRBV2 and TRBJ2-2, is as follows: EPEVTQTPSHQVTQMGQEVILRCVPISNHLYFYWYRQILGQKVEFLVSFYNNEISEKSEIFDDQFSVERPDGSNFTLKIRSTKLEDSAMYFCASSDSLPPPLSGQLKSGELFFGEGSRLTVL.

This chain connects TRBV2 to TRBJ2-3; TRBD1 matches at 8 bases. The germline V gene encodes CDR1 SNHLY and CDR2 FYNNEI. V lost 6 bases and J lost 2; bases outside the gene matches: 13. This CDR3 has 17 residues. Written as DNA, the CDR3 is TGTGCCAGCAGAAGGGGAAGACAGGGGTCTTTCACAGATACGCAGTATTTT. Translation: CASRRGRQGSFTDTQYF.

The chain couples TRBV11-2 to TRBJ2-1, with a tentative D call TRBD2 (6 bases). This CDR3 has 15 amino acids. With 7 bases removed from V and 2 bases from J, the gap between germline ends came to 15 bases. Germline lookup yields CDR1 SGHAT and CDR2 FQNNGV. The CDR3 here is CASKGGEAPYNEQFF. Here the CDR3 DNA reads TGTGCCAGCAAGGGCGGGGAAGCGCCCTACAATGAGCAGTTCTTC.

The CDR3 sequence is CASRDGQNSPLHF. The CDR3 DNA reads as TGTGCCAGCAGGGACGGACAGAATTCACCCCTCCACTTT. The V and J genes are TRBV6-5 and TRBJ1-6; weak D call: TRBD1 (6 bases). Per the germline V gene, CDR1 is MNHEY and CDR2 is SVGAGI. Trimming took 6 bases from V and 7 from J, leaving 10 bases between them. The CDR3 loop spans 13 amino acids.

This clone was observed many times. V usage is TRBV3-1 (or the pseudogene TRBV3-2) and J usage is TRBJ2-2, with 7 positions matching TRBD2. CDR1 LGHDT and CDR2 YNNKEL come from the germline V gene (reference sequence). V trimming: 8 bases; J trimming: 5 bases; junction bases outside the gene matches: 8. The CDR3 loop spans 14 amino acids. The CDR3 here is CASRGRGTTGELFF. Here the CDR3 DNA reads TGTGCCAGCCGAGGGAGGGGTACGACCGGGGAGCTGTTTTTT.

The chain has TRBV9 and TRBJ1-6; D is uncertain. Trimming left V 0 bases short and J 9 bases short, with 7 bases between. Germline CDR1 and CDR2: SGDLS and YYNGEE. This CDR3 contains 13 residues. CDR3 region: CASSVGLGSPLHF. The CDR3 nucleotides are TGTGCCAGCAGCGTAGGACTAGGTTCACCCCTCCACTTT.

V is TRBV7-7 and J is TRBJ2-7; TRBD1 aligns across 9 bases. V shed 1 base, J shed 6 bases, and the junction held 7 bases outside the gene matches. Germline assignment: CDR1 SSHAT and CDR2 FNYEAQ (reference sequence). This CDR3 region has 15 residues. CDR3 protein: CASSLVAGQGVEQYF. For the CDR3, the DNA is TGTGCCAGCAGCTTAGTGGCGGGACAGGGTGTCGAGCAGTACTTC.

The V gene is TRBV5-1, the J gene TRBJ1-2; 7 positions agree with TRBD1. Germline loops: CDR1 SGHRS, CDR2 YFSETQ. The CDR3 has 13 amino acids. J lost 6 bases, V lost 2 bases, and 4 bases had no gene match. The CDR3, as DNA: TGCGCCAGCAGCTTCTCCGGGACAGATGGCTACACCTTC. Translation: CASSFSGTDGYTF.

The chain employs TRBV13 and TRBJ2-7; TRBD2 matches at 12 bases. Germline V lookup: CDR1 PRHDT, CDR2 FYEKMQ (reference sequence). The CDR3 is made up of 16 amino acids. Losses at the gene ends were 4 bases for V and 3 bases for J; bases not matched to a gene: 7. The CDR3 sequence is CASSYLTSGGIYEQYF. The CDR3 coding sequence is TGTGCCAGCAGCTACCTGACTAGCGGGGGAATCTACGAGCAGTACTTC.

The V gene is TRBV19, the J gene TRBJ2-1, with a possible D match to TRBD2 (7 bases). CDR1 is LNHDA and CDR2 is SQIVND in the germline V gene (reference sequence). The CDR3 totals 16 residues. V lost 4 bases and J 8 bases, leaving 21 bases between the germline ends. CDR3 bases: TGTGCCAGTAGTAGAGTTCGCGGGGGCCAATTGGATGAGCAGTTCTTC. Translation: CASSRVRGGQLDEQFF.

This clone was seen once. The rearrangement links TRBV3-1 (or the pseudogene TRBV3-2) to TRBJ2-7; 7 bases line up with TRBD1. Germline V CDR1 and CDR2: LGHDT, YNNKEL (reference sequence). J gave up 1 base and V 0 bases, and 6 bases lay outside the gene matches. The CDR3 consists of 16 residues. CDR3 nucleotide sequence: TGTGCCAGCAGCCAAGAAGGGACAGCACTATCCTACGAGCAGTACTTC. This sequence encodes CASSQEGTALSYEQYF.